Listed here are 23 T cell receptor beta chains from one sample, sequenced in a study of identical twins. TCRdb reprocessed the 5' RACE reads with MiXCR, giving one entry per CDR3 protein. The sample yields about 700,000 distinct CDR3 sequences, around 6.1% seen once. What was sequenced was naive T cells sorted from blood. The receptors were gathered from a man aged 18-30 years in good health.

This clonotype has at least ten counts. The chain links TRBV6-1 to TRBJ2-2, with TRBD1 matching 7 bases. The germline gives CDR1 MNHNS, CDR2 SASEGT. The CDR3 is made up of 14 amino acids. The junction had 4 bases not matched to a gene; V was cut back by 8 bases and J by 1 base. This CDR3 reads CASSTGWNTGELFF. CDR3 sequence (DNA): TGTGCCAGCTCGACAGGGTGGAACACCGGGGAGCTGTTTTTT.

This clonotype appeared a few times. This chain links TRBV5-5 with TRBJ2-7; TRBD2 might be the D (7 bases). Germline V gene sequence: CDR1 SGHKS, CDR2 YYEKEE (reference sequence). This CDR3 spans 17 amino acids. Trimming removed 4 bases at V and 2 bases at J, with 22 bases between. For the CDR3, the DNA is TGTGCCAGCAGCCTGCAAGCCGGGGGGCTTGGGACCTACGAGCAGTACGTC. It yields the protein CASSLQAGGLGTYEQYV.

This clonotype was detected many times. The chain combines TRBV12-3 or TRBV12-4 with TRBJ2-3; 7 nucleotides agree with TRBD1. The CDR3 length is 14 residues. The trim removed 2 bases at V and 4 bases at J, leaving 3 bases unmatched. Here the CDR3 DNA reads TGTGCCAGCAGTTTATTCCAGGGGGCAGATACGCAGTATTTT. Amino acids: CASSLFQGADTQYF.

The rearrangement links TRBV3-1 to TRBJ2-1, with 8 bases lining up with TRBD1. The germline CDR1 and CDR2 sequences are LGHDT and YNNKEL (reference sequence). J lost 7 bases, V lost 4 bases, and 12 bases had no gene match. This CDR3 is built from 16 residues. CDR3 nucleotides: TGTGCCAGCAGCCTCCCGGACAGGGCCCTAGGTAATGAGCAGTTCTTC. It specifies CASSLPDRALGNEQFF.

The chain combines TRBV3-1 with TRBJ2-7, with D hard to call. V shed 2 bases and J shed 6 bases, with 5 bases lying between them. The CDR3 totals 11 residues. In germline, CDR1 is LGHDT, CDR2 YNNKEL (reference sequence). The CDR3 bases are TGTGCCAGCAGCCAAATCCGCGAGCAGTACTTC. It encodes CASSQIREQYF.

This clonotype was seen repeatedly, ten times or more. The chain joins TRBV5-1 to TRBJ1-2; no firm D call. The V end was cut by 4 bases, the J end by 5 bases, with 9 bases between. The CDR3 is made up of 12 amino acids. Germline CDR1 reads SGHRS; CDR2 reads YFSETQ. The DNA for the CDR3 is TGCGCCAGCAGCCCGGATGGGTATGGCTACACCTTC. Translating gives CASSPDGYGYTF.

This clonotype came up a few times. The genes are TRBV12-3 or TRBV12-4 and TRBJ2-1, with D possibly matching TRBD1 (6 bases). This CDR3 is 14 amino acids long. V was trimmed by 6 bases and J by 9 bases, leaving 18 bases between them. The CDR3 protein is CASRRGPQGIEQFF. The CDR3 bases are TGTGCCAGCAGGCGCGGCCCTCAGGGGATTGAGCAGTTCTTC.

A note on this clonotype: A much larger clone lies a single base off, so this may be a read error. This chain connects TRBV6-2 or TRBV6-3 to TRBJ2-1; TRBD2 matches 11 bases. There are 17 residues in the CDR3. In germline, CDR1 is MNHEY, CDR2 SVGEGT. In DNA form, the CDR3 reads TGTGCCAGCAGTTACTCGATAGCGGGAGGGAAATACAATGAGCAGTTGTTC. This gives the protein CASSYSIAGGKYNEQLF.

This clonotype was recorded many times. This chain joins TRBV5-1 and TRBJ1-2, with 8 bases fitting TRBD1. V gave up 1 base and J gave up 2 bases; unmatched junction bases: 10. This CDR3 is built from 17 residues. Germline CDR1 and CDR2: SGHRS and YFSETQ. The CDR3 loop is CASSLYQGATLNYGYTF. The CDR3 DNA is TGCGCCAGCAGCTTGTACCAGGGGGCGACCTTGAACTATGGCTACACCTTC.

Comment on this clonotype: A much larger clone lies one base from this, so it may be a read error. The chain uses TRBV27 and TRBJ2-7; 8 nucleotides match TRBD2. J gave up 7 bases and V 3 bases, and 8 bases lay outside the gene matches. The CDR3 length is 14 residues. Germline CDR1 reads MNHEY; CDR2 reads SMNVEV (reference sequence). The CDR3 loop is CASSLVGGAREQYF. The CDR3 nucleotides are TGTGCCAGCAGTTTGGTCGGGGGGGCCAGGGAGCAGTACTTC.

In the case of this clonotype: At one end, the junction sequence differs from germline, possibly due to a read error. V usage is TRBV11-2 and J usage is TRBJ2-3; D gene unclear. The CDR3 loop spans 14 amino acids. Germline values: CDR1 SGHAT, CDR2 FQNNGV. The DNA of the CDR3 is TGTGCCAGCAGCTCCTCAGGCGGCACAGTTACGCAGTATTTT. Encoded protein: CASSSSGGTVTQYF. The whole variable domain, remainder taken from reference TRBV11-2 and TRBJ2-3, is EAGVAQSPRYKIIEKRQSVAFWCNPISGHATLYWYQQILGQGPKLLIQFQNNGVVDDSQLPKDRFSAERLKGVDSTLKIQPAKLEDSAVYLCASSSSGGTVTQYFGPGTRLTVL.

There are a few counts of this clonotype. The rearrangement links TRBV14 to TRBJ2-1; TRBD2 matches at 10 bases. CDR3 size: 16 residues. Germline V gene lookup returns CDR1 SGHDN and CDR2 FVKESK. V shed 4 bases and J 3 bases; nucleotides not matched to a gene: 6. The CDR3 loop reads CASSLHRLAGYNEQFF. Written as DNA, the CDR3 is TGTGCCAGCAGCCTTCATCGACTAGCGGGCTACAATGAGCAGTTCTTC.

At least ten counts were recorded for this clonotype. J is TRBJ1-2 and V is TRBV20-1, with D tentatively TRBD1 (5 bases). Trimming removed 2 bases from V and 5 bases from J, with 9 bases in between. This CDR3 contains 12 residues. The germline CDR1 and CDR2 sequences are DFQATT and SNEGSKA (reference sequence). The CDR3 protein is CSARRDSYGYTF. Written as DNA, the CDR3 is TGCAGTGCTAGACGGGACTCATATGGCTACACCTTC.

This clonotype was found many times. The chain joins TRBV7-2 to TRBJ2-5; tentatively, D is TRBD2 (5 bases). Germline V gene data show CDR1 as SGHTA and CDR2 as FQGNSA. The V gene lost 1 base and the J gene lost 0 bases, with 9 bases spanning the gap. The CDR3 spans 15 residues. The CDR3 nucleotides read TGTGCCAGCAGCTTAGATGGCGGGTACCAAGAGACCCAGTACTTC. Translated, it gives CASSLDGGYQETQYF.

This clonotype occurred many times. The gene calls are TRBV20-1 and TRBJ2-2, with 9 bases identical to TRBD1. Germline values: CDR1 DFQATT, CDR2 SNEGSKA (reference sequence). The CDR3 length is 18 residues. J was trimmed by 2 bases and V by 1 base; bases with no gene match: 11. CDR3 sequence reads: CSARVLGQGIFNTGELFF. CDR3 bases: TGCAGTGCTAGAGTTCTGGGACAGGGAATATTTAACACCGGGGAGCTGTTTTTT.

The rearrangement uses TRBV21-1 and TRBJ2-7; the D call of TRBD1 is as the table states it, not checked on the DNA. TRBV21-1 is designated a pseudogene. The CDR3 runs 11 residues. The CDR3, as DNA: TGTGCCAGCAGGTGGGGGTGCGAGCAGTACGTC. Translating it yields CASRWGCEQYV.

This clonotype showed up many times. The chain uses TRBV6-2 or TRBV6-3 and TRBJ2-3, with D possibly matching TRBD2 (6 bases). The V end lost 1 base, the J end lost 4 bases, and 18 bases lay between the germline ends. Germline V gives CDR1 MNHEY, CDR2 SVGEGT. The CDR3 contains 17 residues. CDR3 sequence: CASSYLSGGEFPDTQYF. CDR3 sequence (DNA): TGTGCCAGCAGTTACTTATCCGGGGGAGAGTTTCCAGATACGCAGTATTTT.

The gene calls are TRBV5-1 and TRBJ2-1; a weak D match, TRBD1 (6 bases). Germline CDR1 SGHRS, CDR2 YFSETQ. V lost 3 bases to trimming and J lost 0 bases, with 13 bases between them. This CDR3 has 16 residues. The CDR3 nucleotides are TGCGCCAGCAGCTCACCGGACAGTAGCTCCTACAATGAGCAGTTCTTC. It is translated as CASSSPDSSSYNEQFF.

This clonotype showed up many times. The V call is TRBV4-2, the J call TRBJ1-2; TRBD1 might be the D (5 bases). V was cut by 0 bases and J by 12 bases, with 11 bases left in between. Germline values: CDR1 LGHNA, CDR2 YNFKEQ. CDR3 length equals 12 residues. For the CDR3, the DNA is TGTGCCAGCAGCCAAGATGGGGCAGGGAACACCTTC. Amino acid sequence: CASSQDGAGNTF.

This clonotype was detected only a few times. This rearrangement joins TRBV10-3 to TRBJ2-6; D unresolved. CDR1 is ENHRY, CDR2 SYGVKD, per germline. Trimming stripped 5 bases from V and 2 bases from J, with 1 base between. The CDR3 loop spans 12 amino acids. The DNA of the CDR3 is TGTGCCATCAGTCCTGGGGCCAACGTCCTGACTTTC. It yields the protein CAISPGANVLTF.

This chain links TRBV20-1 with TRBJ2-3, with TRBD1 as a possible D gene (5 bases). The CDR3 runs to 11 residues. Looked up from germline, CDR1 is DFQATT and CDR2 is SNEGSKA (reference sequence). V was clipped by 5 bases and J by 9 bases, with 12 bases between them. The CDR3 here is CSASGLDTQYF. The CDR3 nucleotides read TGCAGTGCTTCAGGGCTAGACACGCAGTATTTT.

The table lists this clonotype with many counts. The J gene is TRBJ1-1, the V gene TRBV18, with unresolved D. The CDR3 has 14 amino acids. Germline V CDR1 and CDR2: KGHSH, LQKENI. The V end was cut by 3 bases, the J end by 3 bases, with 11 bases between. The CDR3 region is CASSPTGSYTEAFF. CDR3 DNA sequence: TGTGCCAGCTCACCGACTGGCAGTTACACTGAAGCTTTCTTT.

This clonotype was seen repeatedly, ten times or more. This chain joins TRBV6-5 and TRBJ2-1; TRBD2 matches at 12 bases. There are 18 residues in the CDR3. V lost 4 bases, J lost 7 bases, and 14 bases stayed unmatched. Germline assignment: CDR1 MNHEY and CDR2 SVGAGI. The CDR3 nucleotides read TGTGCCAGCAGTTTAAGACTAGCGGGAGCCCAACGATGGAATGAGCAGTTCTTC. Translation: CASSLRLAGAQRWNEQFF.